Here is one T cell receptor beta chain with its context. Germline V gene sequence: CDR1 LGHNA, CDR2 YSLEER. V shed 0 bases and J shed 1 base, with 12 bases lying between them. CDR3 length equals 16 residues. Researchers amplified the TCR beta CDR3 regions from RNA transcripts. Initially, a first-round RT-PCR of the TCR CDR3 employed the HTBI primer set. TCRdb re-called the multiplex PCR reads through MiXCR, storing one row per CDR3 protein. Of around 690,000 distinct CDR3 sequences listed, 20% to 25% were seen once; the top ten hold about 34%. These data originate in a study of T cells in Graves' hyperthyroidism and ophthalmopathy. Across the whole study: Peripheral blood was acquired at first diagnosis, ahead of any therapy whatsoever.

This rearrangement joins TRBV4-3 to TRBJ1-1; D gene ambiguous. The sample comprised blood. The receptor was derived from a man aged 30 to 45 with Graves' ophthalmopathy. This chain's CDR3 is CASSQDHRSGNTEAFF. CDR3 DNA sequence: TGCGCCAGCAGCCAAGACCACCGGTCGGGGAACACTGAAGCTTTCTTT.